This T cell receptor beta chain derives from a study of blood T cell repertoires in COVID-19. Study-level background: Samples of COVID-19 (acute and convalescent) were obtained from the United States, Italy and Spain. PBMCs, B-cell-depleted T cells, or T cells were the source of the cDNA or gDNA that made up the material.

Trimming left V 2 bases short and J 5 bases short, with 10 bases between. Germline CDR1 is LNHDA and CDR2 is SQIVND (reference sequence). CDR3 size: 14 residues. As processed by the authors: Quantification of nucleated cells was approximated via reference gene primer amplification. Sequencing was performed with immunoSEQ multiplex PCR; in TCRdb, only in-frame clones are kept and a portion is missing. The D gene and trimming were derived from the DNA, and the V and J assignments and clone size from that table. The sample consists of 120,000 to 150,000 clones, roughly 90% of them appearing once. The chain links TRBV19 to TRBJ2-1; D unclear. The sequence was obtained from a human donor in a cohort sampled during active COVID-19. Input material: peripheral blood. Written as DNA, the CDR3 is TGTGCCAGTAGTATAAAAGCTAGAAACAATGAGCAGTTCTTC. Translation: CASSIKARNNEQFF.